This T cell receptor (beta chain) was observed in a study of cytomegalovirus exposure and HLA in healthy donors. Study results and caveats: A later analysis reportedly identified an Asian-associated ancestry cluster as carrying fewer N-insertions than the roughly 700-donor mean. Roughly even sequencing depth across donors was the assumption behind the presence/absence analyses.

Trimming stripped 6 bases from V and 7 bases from J, with 15 bases between. The CDR3 totals 13 residues. Germline V gene sequence: CDR1 GTSNPN, CDR2 SVGIG (reference sequence). The primer mix had 60 Vbeta and 13 Jbeta primers. Assay: immunoSEQ multiplex PCR; the TCRdb copy retains only in-frame clones and omits some. Of approximately 73,000 clones listed, approximately 79% are singletons. A note on this clone: The antigen remains undetermined.

The chain uses TRBV30 and TRBJ1-4, with D possibly TRBD1 on 5 matching bases. The TCR sequence derives from a woman aged 40-49 years in good health and CMV-seropositive. The sample consisted of PBMCs. The CDR3 here is CACRAVGTEKLFF. In nucleotides, the CDR3 is TGTGCCTGCAGGGCAGTTGGAACTGAAAAACTGTTTTTT.